This TCR beta chain is from a study of CD8 T cells in Susac syndrome. The RNA input was roughly 0.45 to 1 ug, and it was reverse transcribed with random hexamers. Multiplex PCR with immunoSEQ amplified the TCR beta CDR3 across 54 Vbeta and 13 Jbeta. Via MiXCR, TCRdb re-called the immunoSEQ multiplex PCR reads, giving one row per CDR3 protein. The sample yields under 200,000 distinct CDR3 sequences, around 90% seen once. This clonotype has just one count. Deletions cut 6 bases from V and 7 bases from J, with 19 bases between. CDR3 length: 14 residues. CDR1 LGHNT and CDR2 FRNRAP come from the germline V gene. Peripheral blood CD8+ and CD4+ T cells were profiled by TCR beta sequencing. TEMRA cells were FACS-enriched, unlike CD8+ and CD4+ T cells, which were negatively isolated.

This clonotype was sampled from a human donor in good health. This chain uses TRBV12-5 with TRBJ2-7, with D perhaps given as TRBD1 or TRBD2 (5 bases each). Sequenced material: CD4+ T cells from PBMCs. CDR3 amino acids: CASGRTGTLGEQYF. The CDR3 DNA sequence: TGTGCTAGTGGGAGAACCGGGACGCTGGGGGAGCAGTACTTC. Variable domain in full (rest from reference TRBV12-5 and TRBJ2-7): DARVTQTPRHKVTEMGQEVTMRCQPILGHNTVFWYRQTMMQGLELLAYFRNRAPLDDSGMPKDRFSAEMPDATLATLKIQPSEPRDSAVYFCASGRTGTLGEQYFGPGTRLTVT.